This T cell receptor beta chain was identified in a study of cytomegalovirus exposure and HLA in healthy donors. TCRdb's copy holds only in-frame clones and misses some; the assay was immunoSEQ multiplex PCR. Of roughly 250,000 clones detected, 80% to 90% appear once; the ten largest clones hold less than 3%. Germline CDR1 SGHVS, CDR2 FQNEAQ. The junction had 6 bases not matched to a gene; V was cut back by 4 bases and J by 8 bases. This CDR3 spans 13 amino acids. Whole-study findings and limits: According to a subsequent analysis, TCR clusters from the first cohort were inclined to appear together in the 110 or so validation repertoires. Cytomegalovirus association was listed for approximately 160 TCR beta chains. Researchers reported that a few CMV-associated chains were confirmed in vitro as CMV antigen-specific. Cytomegalovirus status was reportedly diagnosed by the classifier with high specificity and sensitivity.

Points on this clone: The antigen remains undetermined.

V usage is TRBV7-8 and J usage is TRBJ1-2, with 8 bases matching TRBD1. The receptor's source is a man aged 18 to 35 in good health and CMV-seronegative. The specimen was PBMCs. The CDR3 DNA is TGTGCCAGCAGCTCGCGACAGGGGCAAGGCTACACCTTC. It codes for CASSSRQGQGYTF.